A selection of T cell receptor beta chains follows, all from one sample in a study of T cells in Graves' hyperthyroidism and ophthalmopathy. TCRdb passed the multiplex PCR reads through MiXCR, listing each CDR3 protein once. The sample has hundreds of thousands of distinct CDR3 sequences, 20% to 25% seen once; the top ten hold 34%. The sample taken for sequencing was blood. The receptors were gathered from a man aged 25 to 40 with Graves' ophthalmopathy. Both conserved end residues are part of each CDR3. D genes are given only for firm matches. Clone sizes are given selectively: once, few, many, or a class where the clone is expanded.

clone_size: few; v_call: TRBV27; d_call: TRBD2; j_call: TRBJ2-7; cdr3_aa: CASRRMTSLSYEQYF; cdr3_nt: TGTGCCAGCAGAAGAATGACTAGCCTCTCCTACGAGCAGTACTTC
clone_size: NA; v_call: TRBV20-1; d_call: NA; j_call: TRBJ2-1; cdr3_aa: CSGRGKNEQFF; cdr3_nt: TGCAGTGGAAGGGGGAAAAATGAGCAGTTCTTC
clone_size: many; v_call: TRBV2; d_call: NA; j_call: TRBJ1-2; cdr3_aa: CASPTGPEANYGYTF; cdr3_nt: TGTGCCAGCCCGACTGGGCCTGAGGCTAACTATGGCTACACCTTC
clone_size: NA; v_call: TRBV3-1; d_call: TRBD2; j_call: TRBJ2-1; cdr3_aa: CASSTSGSVSYNEQFF; cdr3_nt: TGTGCCAGCAGCACTAGCGGGAGCGTGTCCTACAATGAGCAGTTCTTC
clone_size: NA; v_call: TRBV30; d_call: TRBD1; j_call: TRBJ2-3; cdr3_aa: CAWGRDRGSTDTQYF; cdr3_nt: TGTGCCTGGGGCCGGGACAGGGGCAGCACAGATACGCAGTATTTT
clone_size: few; v_call: TRBV20-1; d_call: NA; j_call: TRBJ2-7; cdr3_aa: CSATRPGGTYEQYF; cdr3_nt: TGCAGTGCTACCCGACCGGGCGGGACCTACGAGCAGTACTTC
clone_size: NA; v_call: TRBV10-3; d_call: NA; j_call: TRBJ2-7; cdr3_aa: CAIREGRSPAYEQYF; cdr3_nt: TGTGCCATCAGGGAAGGGCGGTCCCCTGCCTACGAGCAGTACTTC
clone_size: many; v_call: TRBV12-3/TRBV12-4; d_call: NA; j_call: TRBJ1-2; cdr3_aa: CASSLSNYGYTF; cdr3_nt: TGTGCCAGCAGTTTATCTAACTATGGCTACACCTTC
clone_size: NA; v_call: TRBV2; d_call: TRBD2; j_call: TRBJ2-1; cdr3_aa: CASRGAGLAYEQFF; cdr3_nt: TGTGCCAGCAGGGGAGCGGGGCTAGCCTACGAGCAGTTCTTC
clone_size: few; v_call: TRBV2; d_call: TRBD1; j_call: TRBJ1-1; cdr3_aa: CASYRTGAKDTEAFF; cdr3_nt: TGTGCCAGCTATAGGACAGGGGCGAAGGACACTGAAGCTTTCTTT
clone_size: NA; v_call: TRBV19; d_call: NA; j_call: TRBJ2-1; cdr3_aa: CASSTTGSSYNEQFF; cdr3_nt: TGTGCCAGTAGCACCACAGGGAGCTCCTACAATGAGCAGTTCTTC
clone_size: many; v_call: TRBV2; d_call: TRBD1; j_call: TRBJ1-1; cdr3_aa: CASRADRGRNTEAFF; cdr3_nt: TGTGCCAGCAGGGCAGACAGGGGGCGGAACACTGAAGCTTTCTTT
clone_size: NA; v_call: TRBV7-2; d_call: NA; j_call: TRBJ2-2; cdr3_aa: CASRVDRWNTGGLFF; cdr3_nt: TGTGCCAGCAGAGTGGACAGGTGGAACACCGGGGGGCTGTTTTTT
clone_size: many; v_call: TRBV30; d_call: NA; j_call: TRBJ1-1; cdr3_aa: CAWGRGGMTEAFF; cdr3_nt: TGTGCCTGGGGTAGGGGCGGAATGACTGAAGCTTTCTTT
clone_size: NA; v_call: TRBV7-9; d_call: NA; j_call: TRBJ2-2; cdr3_aa: CASSPKTGELFF; cdr3_nt: TGTGCCAGCAGTCCTAAAACCGGGGAGCTGTTTTTT
clone_size: many; v_call: TRBV7-6; d_call: TRBD2; j_call: TRBJ2-3; cdr3_aa: CASSGLAGGLYTDTQYF; cdr3_nt: TGTGCCAGCTCGGGACTAGCGGGAGGGCTCTACACAGATACGCAGTATTTT
clone_size: NA; v_call: TRBV28; d_call: TRBD2; j_call: TRBJ2-7; cdr3_aa: CASINLAGEGVEQYF; cdr3_nt: TGTGCCAGCATTAACCTAGCGGGAGAAGGGGTCGAGCAGTACTTC
clone_size: few; v_call: TRBV12-3/TRBV12-4; d_call: NA; j_call: TRBJ2-5; cdr3_aa: CASSLGLRALETQYF; cdr3_nt: TGTGCCAGCAGTTTAGGGTTAAGGGCCTTAGAGACCCAGTACTTC
clone_size: few; v_call: TRBV2; d_call: NA; j_call: TRBJ1-5; cdr3_aa: CASSGKGYQPQHF; cdr3_nt: TGTGCCAGCAGTGGGAAAGGTTATCAGCCCCAGCATTTT
clone_size: few; v_call: TRBV12-3/TRBV12-4; d_call: NA; j_call: TRBJ2-3; cdr3_aa: CASSFWRADTDTQYF; cdr3_nt: TGTGCCAGCAGTTTCTGGCGGGCCGACACAGATACGCAGTATTTT
clone_size: NA; v_call: TRBV20-1; d_call: NA; j_call: TRBJ2-6; cdr3_aa: CSARDQMKIGQDSGANVLTF; cdr3_nt: TGCAGTGCTAGAGATCAAATGAAGATTGGGCAGGACTCTGGGGCCAACGTCCTGACTTTC
clone_size: NA; v_call: TRBV2; d_call: TRBD2; j_call: TRBJ2-3; cdr3_aa: CASSRTGLAPDTQYF; cdr3_nt: TGTGCCAGCAGCCGAACGGGACTAGCGCCCGATACGCAGTATTTT
clone_size: few; v_call: TRBV6-2/TRBV6-3; d_call: TRBD2; j_call: TRBJ2-7; cdr3_aa: CASGKSGTSGRAIYEQYF; cdr3_nt: TGTGCCAGCGGAAAATCCGGGACTAGCGGGAGGGCGATCTACGAGCAGTACTTC
clone_size: NA; v_call: TRBV7-2; d_call: NA; j_call: TRBJ1-2; cdr3_aa: CASSHTPATGGGYTF; cdr3_nt: TGTGCCAGCAGCCACACACCCGCGACAGGAGGAGGCTACACCTTC
clone_size: few; v_call: TRBV28; d_call: NA; j_call: TRBJ1-1; cdr3_aa: CASSPYSVRNTEAFF; cdr3_nt: TGTGCCAGCAGTCCCTATAGTGTGCGGAACACTGAAGCTTTCTTT
clone_size: NA; v_call: TRBV12-3/TRBV12-4; d_call: NA; j_call: TRBJ2-7; cdr3_aa: CASRGTSGQYF; cdr3_nt: TGTGCCAGCAGAGGGACTTCCGGGCAGTACTTC
clone_size: many; v_call: TRBV11-2; d_call: NA; j_call: TRBJ1-1; cdr3_aa: CASSLAQQNEAFF; cdr3_nt: TGTGCCAGCAGCTTAGCGCAACAGAATGAAGCTTTCTTT
clone_size: NA; v_call: TRBV9; d_call: NA; j_call: TRBJ2-2; cdr3_aa: CASSATLNTGELFF; cdr3_nt: TGTGCCAGCAGCGCGACACTGAACACCGGGGAGCTGTTTTTT
clone_size: NA; v_call: TRBV4-1; d_call: NA; j_call: TRBJ1-5; cdr3_aa: CASSQVIIRVQPQHF; cdr3_nt: TGCGCCAGCAGCCAAGTAATTATAAGGGTTCAGCCCCAGCATTTT
clone_size: few; v_call: TRBV9; d_call: NA; j_call: TRBJ2-7; cdr3_aa: CASSVAVKTRYEQYF; cdr3_nt: TGTGCCAGCAGCGTAGCAGTAAAGACCCGCTACGAGCAGTACTTC
clone_size: NA; v_call: TRBV27; d_call: NA; j_call: TRBJ1-5; cdr3_aa: CASGAVNQPQHF; cdr3_nt: TGTGCCAGCGGGGCAGTCAATCAGCCCCAGCATTTT
clone_size: many; v_call: TRBV6-5; d_call: TRBD1; j_call: TRBJ1-1; cdr3_aa: CASSYSQGFTEAFF; cdr3_nt: TGTGCCAGCAGTTACTCACAGGGGTTCACTGAAGCTTTCTTT
clone_size: many; v_call: TRBV12-3/TRBV12-4; d_call: TRBD2; j_call: TRBJ2-1; cdr3_aa: CASRVAGNRYNEQFF; cdr3_nt: TGTGCCAGCAGGGTAGCGGGAAACCGCTACAATGAGCAGTTCTTC
clone_size: NA; v_call: TRBV30; d_call: NA; j_call: TRBJ2-7; cdr3_aa: CAWSAGIPYRYEQYF; cdr3_nt: TGTGCCTGGAGCGCAGGGATCCCCTATAGGTACGAGCAGTACTTC
clone_size: many; v_call: TRBV28; d_call: TRBD2; j_call: TRBJ2-1; cdr3_aa: CASNLSGGYYNEQFF; cdr3_nt: TGTGCCAGCAACCTTAGCGGGGGTTATTACAATGAGCAGTTCTTC
clone_size: NA; v_call: TRBV2; d_call: TRBD2; j_call: TRBJ2-1; cdr3_aa: CASSGLAGEQFF; cdr3_nt: TGTGCCAGCAGTGGACTAGCGGGTGAGCAGTTCTTC
clone_size: NA; v_call: TRBV5-1; d_call: TRBD1; j_call: TRBJ1-3; cdr3_aa: CASSPIDRGSSGNTIYF; cdr3_nt: TGCGCCAGCAGCCCGATCGACAGGGGGTCCTCTGGAAACACCATATATTTT
clone_size: few; v_call: TRBV2; d_call: NA; j_call: TRBJ1-4; cdr3_aa: CASSVQGEKLFF; cdr3_nt: TGTGCCAGCAGTGTTCAGGGTGAAAAACTGTTTTTT
clone_size: few; v_call: TRBV29-1; d_call: TRBD1; j_call: TRBJ1-4; cdr3_aa: CSVYTSGGTGSEKLFF; cdr3_nt: TGCAGCGTTTACACCTCCGGAGGGACAGGGAGTGAAAAACTGTTTTTT
clone_size: NA; v_call: TRBV7-2; d_call: TRBD2; j_call: TRBJ2-1; cdr3_aa: CASSYSGTTSYNEQFF; cdr3_nt: TGTGCCAGCAGCTACTCCGGGACTACCTCCTACAATGAGCAGTTCTTC
clone_size: many; v_call: TRBV2; d_call: NA; j_call: TRBJ2-3; cdr3_aa: CASKYGLEKDTQYF; cdr3_nt: TGTGCCAGCAAGTATGGACTGGAGAAAGATACGCAGTATTTT
clone_size: NA; v_call: TRBV5-1; d_call: NA; j_call: TRBJ2-5; cdr3_aa: CASSCKMAEGRWEETQYF; cdr3_nt: TGCGCCAGCAGCTGCAAAATGGCGGAGGGGAGGTGGGAAGAGACCCAGTACTTC
clone_size: many; v_call: TRBV19; d_call: NA; j_call: TRBJ2-7; cdr3_aa: CASSTRDASYEQYF; cdr3_nt: TGTGCCAGTAGTACCCGGGACGCCTCCTACGAGCAGTACTTC
clone_size: many; v_call: TRBV30; d_call: NA; j_call: TRBJ1-2; cdr3_aa: CAWRGRGIYGYTF; cdr3_nt: TGTGCCTGGAGGGGCCGGGGAATCTATGGCTACACCTTC
clone_size: few; v_call: TRBV28; d_call: TRBD1; j_call: TRBJ2-7; cdr3_aa: CASSPPEQGHSYEQYF; cdr3_nt: TGTGCCAGCAGTCCTCCGGAACAGGGGCATTCATACGAGCAGTACTTC
clone_size: few; v_call: TRBV11-2; d_call: NA; j_call: TRBJ1-5; cdr3_aa: CASSSDPLQPQHF; cdr3_nt: TGTGCCAGCAGCTCCGATCCCTTACAGCCCCAGCATTTT
clone_size: NA; v_call: TRBV18; d_call: NA; j_call: TRBJ2-5; cdr3_aa: CASSSSEQETQYF; cdr3_nt: TGTGCCAGCTCCTCTAGCGAACAAGAGACCCAGTACTTC
clone_size: NA; v_call: TRBV24-1; d_call: TRBD2; j_call: TRBJ2-1; cdr3_aa: CATSNWGLAGHNEQFF; cdr3_nt: TGTGCCACCAGTAACTGGGGACTAGCGGGGCACAATGAGCAGTTCTTC
clone_size: many; v_call: TRBV28; d_call: NA; j_call: TRBJ1-2; cdr3_aa: CASSFSGTLPNYGYTF; cdr3_nt: TGTGCCAGCAGTTTCAGTGGGACACTTCCCAACTATGGCTACACCTTC